The present entry profiles one T cell receptor beta chain with its context. Its antigen remains unknown. This entry is derived from a study of shared clonotypes between healthy human individuals. Study-wide points: Against clonotypes common to all four donors, non-shared ones had lower generation probabilities. Clonotype sharing among donors was expected to depend on sequencing depth.

An even split of each subset's genomic DNA across several immunoSEQ plates was performed. TCRdb's copy holds only in-frame clones and misses some; the assay was immunoSEQ multiplex PCR. This sample has fewer than 200,000 clones, with over 80% found just once. Those who donated were healthy HIV-negative adults, with no recent acute infections or vaccinations reported. This receptor was taken from a woman aged 30 to 39 in good health. Sample: naive CD4+ T cells sorted from blood. The sample's subset: CD45RA+ positively selected.

In nucleotides, the CDR3 is TGTGCCAGCAGTTACAGCGGGAGCTCCGGGAGGAGCTCCTACGAGCAGTACTTC. Protein sequence: CASSYSGSSGRSSYEQYF. The chain uses TRBV27 and TRBJ2-7; 8 nucleotides match TRBD2. Germline CDR1 and CDR2: MNHEY and SMNVEV (reference sequence). This CDR3 comprises 18 residues. The V gene end was trimmed by 4 bases and the J gene end by 0 bases; junction bases not matched to a gene: 14.